Shown below are 28 T cell receptor beta chains from a single sample sequenced in a study of shared clonotypes between healthy human individuals. Data came from immunoSEQ multiplex PCR; TCRdb stores just in-frame clones and leaves some out. The sample has 550,000 to 700,000 clones; more than 70% are singletons. The sequencing input was memory CD4+ T cells sorted from blood. Subset reported: CD45RA-negative fraction. Receptors originate from a woman in her 30s in good health.

V gene TRBV18 combines with J gene TRBJ1-2; maybe TRBD1 (5 bases). This CDR3 contains 15 residues. Looked up from germline, CDR1 is KGHSH and CDR2 is LQKENI. Trimming shortened V by 2 bases and J by 4 bases, and 14 bases separated the two germline ends. The CDR3 bases are TGTGCCAGCTCACCAAGCGAGGGACCGGGCTATGGCTACACCTTC. Encoded protein: CASSPSEGPGYGYTF.

This clone has more than one count but fewer than ten. CDR3 sequence: CASSFYPNQPQHF. In DNA, the CDR3 is TGTGCCAGCAGTTTTTACCCCAATCAGCCCCAGCATTTT. The chain uses TRBV28 and TRBJ1-5, with D unclear. Trimming shortened V by 3 bases and J by 3 bases, and 6 bases separated the two germline ends. This CDR3 region has 13 residues. Germline V lookup: CDR1 MDHEN, CDR2 SYDVKM.

V is TRBV4-1 and J is TRBJ2-3, with 9 bases identical to TRBD2. This CDR3 contains 16 residues. From germline, CDR1 is MGHRA and CDR2 YSYEKL. The ends lost 2 bases at V and 1 base at J; junction bases unmatched: 4. The CDR3 here is CASSQPSGDRTDTQYF. Here the CDR3 DNA reads TGCGCCAGCAGCCAACCTAGCGGGGACCGCACAGATACGCAGTATTTT.

The chain couples TRBV6-6 to TRBJ2-2; TRBD2 might be the D (6 bases). The V end lost 9 bases, the J end lost 1 base, and 12 bases lay between the germline ends. The CDR3 is made up of 14 amino acids. The germline V gene has CDR1 MNHNY and CDR2 SVGAGI (reference sequence). The CDR3 here is CASARRGNTGELFF. CDR3 bases: TGTGCCAGTGCGCGGAGGGGGAACACCGGGGAGCTGTTTTTT.

The chain combines TRBV29-1 with TRBJ2-5; no firm D call. The V gene's germline CDR1 is SQVTM and CDR2 ANQGSEA. The CDR3 is made up of 12 amino acids. The V and J ends lost 2 bases and 4 bases respectively, with 8 bases between them. The CDR3 nucleotides read TGCAGCGTTGAACTAGTCAGAGAGACCCAGTACTTC. The encoded protein is CSVELVRETQYF.

This chain joins TRBV30 and TRBJ2-3; D is ambiguous. Per the germline V gene, CDR1 is GTSNPN and CDR2 is SVGIG (reference sequence). Trimming took off 1 base at V and 0 bases at J, with 11 bases between the two ends. The CDR3 spans 15 residues. In DNA form, the CDR3 reads TGTGCCTGGAGTGGCGACCTCGGGAGCACAGATACGCAGTATTTT. This encodes CAWSGDLGSTDTQYF.

On this clone: With a much larger clone just one base away, this may be a read error. This sequence joins TRBV2 and TRBJ1-5; D is unresolved. V shed 6 bases and J shed 1 base, with 4 bases lying between them. Germline loops: CDR1 SNHLY, CDR2 FYNNEI. The CDR3 totals 12 residues. The CDR3 sequence is CASRGSNQPQHF. As DNA, the CDR3 is TGTGCCAGCAGGGGAAGCAATCAGCCCCAGCATTTT.

The chain uses TRBV7-2 and TRBJ2-3; tentatively, D is TRBD1 or TRBD2 (7 bases each). CDR3 length equals 16 residues. In germline, CDR1 is SGHTA, CDR2 FQGNSA. The V end was cut by 7 bases, the J end by 0 bases, with 17 bases between. The CDR3 coding sequence is TGTGCCAGCACCCTCAGGGGGGGCGCTAGCACAGATACGCAGTATTTT. Protein sequence: CASTLRGGASTDTQYF. Looking up the rest from reference TRBV7-2 and TRBJ2-3 gives the full variable domain: GAGVSQSPSNKVTEKGKDVELRCDPISGHTALYWYRQSLGQGLEFLIYFQGNSAPDKSGLPSDRFSAERTGGSVSTLTIQRTQQEDSAVYLCASTLRGGASTDTQYFGPGTRLTVL.

This clone was seen once. The chain links TRBV28 to TRBJ1-4, with TRBD1 matching over 10 bases. This CDR3 is built from 15 residues. From germline, CDR1 is MDHEN and CDR2 SYDVKM. V shed 10 bases, J shed 4 bases, and the junction held 9 bases outside the gene matches. The CDR3 sequence is CATATGGGGNEKLFF. CDR3 in DNA: TGTGCCACCGCGACAGGGGGCGGAGGTAATGAAAAACTGTTTTTT.

The chain joins TRBV11-2 to TRBJ2-1; TRBD2 aligns across 11 bases. Unmatched junction bases numbered 10, after V lost 5 bases and J lost 7 bases. The germline gives CDR1 SGHAT, CDR2 FQNNGV. The CDR3 spans 16 residues. The chain's CDR3 is CASSPTTSGSTNEQFF. Here the CDR3 DNA reads TGTGCCAGCAGCCCGACTACTAGCGGGAGTACTAATGAGCAGTTCTTC.

The chain couples TRBV9 to TRBJ2-3, with a tentative D call TRBD1 (6 bases). V dropped 4 bases and J dropped 4 bases, with 13 bases sitting between them. The CDR3 has 14 amino acids. CDR1 is SGDLS and CDR2 is YYNGEE in the germline V gene. CDR3 DNA: TGTGCCAGCAGCTCTACCACAGGGTCAGATACGCAGTATTTT. Residues: CASSSTTGSDTQYF.

This clone showed up just a few times. The chain recombines TRBV9 with TRBJ2-3, with D hard to call. V was shortened by 0 bases and J by 3 bases, with 14 bases between the two germline ends. Germline CDR1 is SGDLS and CDR2 is YYNGEE. This CDR3 contains 16 residues. CDR3 loop: CASSVGSEFVTDTQYF. In DNA, the CDR3 is TGTGCCAGCAGCGTAGGGTCGGAGTTCGTGACAGATACGCAGTATTTT.

This chain connects TRBV7-9 to TRBJ1-4; maybe TRBD1 (6 bases). CDR3 length: 14 amino acids. CDR1 and CDR2 from the germline V gene are SEHNR and FQNEAQ (reference sequence). V lost 5 bases, J lost 5 bases, and 12 bases lay in between. CDR3 in DNA: TGTGCCAGCAGCCCCAGACAGGCGAATGAAAAACTGTTTTTT. Protein sequence: CASSPRQANEKLFF.

With respect to this clone: Distinct nucleotide sequences in the sample also encode this CDR3. The chain couples TRBV4-1 to TRBJ2-7; D is unclear. CDR3 size: 14 residues. CDR1 is MGHRA, CDR2 YSYEKL, per germline. Trimming took off 4 bases at V and 5 bases at J, with 15 bases between the two ends. CDR3 in amino acids: CASSPLGPRDEQYF. For the CDR3, the DNA is TGCGCCAGCAGCCCCCTCGGACCCCGGGACGAGCAGTACTTC.

The chain recombines TRBV5-1 with TRBJ1-1; D not resolved. CDR3 length: 15 residues. Trimming took off 0 bases at V and 9 bases at J, with 18 bases between the two ends. Germline CDR1 and CDR2: SGHRS and YFSETQ. DNA of the CDR3: TGCGCCAGCAGCTTGGCCGTTCCACTGTCAGACAAAGCTTTCTTT. Protein: CASSLAVPLSDKAFF.

V is TRBV28 and J is TRBJ1-1; tentatively, D is TRBD1 (5 bases). With 5 bases removed from V and 4 bases from J, the gap between germline ends came to 14 bases. Germline CDR1 and CDR2: MDHEN and SYDVKM. The length of the CDR3 is 14 residues. The CDR3 DNA reads as TGTGCCAGCAGTCTCCGCAGGGTATCCACTGAAGCTTTCTTT. Protein product: CASSLRRVSTEAFF. The whole variable domain, filled in from reference TRBV28 and TRBJ1-1, reads DVKVTQSSRYLVKRTGEKVFLECVQDMDHENMFWYRQDPGLGLRLIYFSYDVKMKEKGDIPEGYSVSREKKERFSLILESASTNQTSMYLCASSLRRVSTEAFFGQGTRLTVV.

This clone was counted between two and nine times. The chain is built from TRBV7-9 and TRBJ1-1; TRBD1 matches 8 bases. The germline gives CDR1 SEHNR, CDR2 FQNEAQ (reference sequence). J was trimmed by 7 bases and V by 3 bases; bases with no gene match: 4. This CDR3 has 13 amino acids. The CDR3, as DNA: TGTGCCAGCAGCTTCAAAGGACAGGGTGAAGCTTTCTTT. Its protein product is CASSFKGQGEAFF.

This clone was seen only a few times. DNA for the CDR3: TGTGCCAGCAGTCCAGGGGGCGTGGAGGAAAAACTGTTTTTT. It yields the protein CASSPGGVEEKLFF. The chain links TRBV28 to TRBJ1-4; 8 nucleotides align to TRBD1. V shed 5 bases and J 8 bases; nucleotides not matched to a gene: 7. This CDR3 region has 14 residues. Germline CDR1 is MDHEN and CDR2 is SYDVKM.

This sequence joins TRBV4-2 and TRBJ1-3; D gene ambiguous. CDR3 length equals 19 residues. V gave up 4 bases and J gave up 0 bases, with 22 bases separating them. Germline assignment: CDR1 LGHNA and CDR2 YNFKEQ. CDR3: CASSPIWVEGRTSGNTIYF. In DNA form, the CDR3 reads TGTGCCAGCAGCCCAATATGGGTCGAAGGGAGAACCTCTGGAAACACCATATATTTT.

The rearrangement links TRBV7-8 to TRBJ1-5; D gene uncertain. Trimming took 5 bases from V and 0 from J, leaving 5 bases between them. The germline CDR1 and CDR2 sequences are SGHVS and FQNEAQ. The CDR3 runs to 13 residues. CDR3 residues: CASSPYSNQPQHF. The CDR3, as DNA: TGTGCCAGCAGCCCCTATAGCAATCAGCCCCAGCATTTT. The entire variable domain, with the rest obtained from reference TRBV7-8 and TRBJ1-5, is as follows: GAGVSQSPRYKVAKRGQDVALRCDPISGHVSLFWYQQALGQGPEFLTYFQNEAQLDKSGLPSDRFFAERPEGSVSTLKIQRTQQEDSAVYLCASSPYSNQPQHFGDGTRLSIL.

This clone appeared a single time. V gene TRBV28 combines with J gene TRBJ1-2; D perhaps matches TRBD1 (5 bases). The V gene's germline CDR1 is MDHEN and CDR2 SYDVKM. Trimming took 4 bases from V and 5 from J, leaving 11 bases between them. The CDR3 has 13 residues. The CDR3 sequence is CASSSRGEYGYTF. CDR3 DNA: TGTGCCAGCAGTTCCCGAGGGGAGTATGGCTACACCTTC.

This chain uses TRBV7-2 with TRBJ2-1; D uncertain. This CDR3 region has 18 residues. Trimming stripped 2 bases from V and 9 bases from J, with 26 bases between. CDR1 SGHTA and CDR2 FQGNSA come from the germline V gene. Here the CDR3 reads CASSLYRPGSLPQSEQFF. The CDR3 DNA reads as TGTGCCAGCAGCTTATACCGTCCGGGCTCCCTTCCACAAAGTGAGCAGTTCTTC.

This clone was counted many times. The rearrangement links TRBV7-3 to TRBJ2-1, with 8 bases that match TRBD2. Per germline, CDR1 SGHTA and CDR2 FQGTGA. Losses at the gene ends were 0 bases for V and 6 bases for J; bases not matched to a gene: 4. CDR3 length: 15 amino acids. The CDR3 reads CASSLTDGRVNEQFF. The CDR3 DNA is TGTGCCAGCAGCTTAACTGACGGGAGGGTCAATGAGCAGTTCTTC.

Remarks on this clone: Other DNA sequences of this sample code for an identical CDR3. Here the CDR3 reads CASSESGGTEAFF. DNA of the CDR3: TGCGCCAGCAGTGAATCGGGTGGCACTGAAGCTTTCTTT. The chain is built from TRBV10-1 and TRBJ1-1; D is uncertain. The CDR3 runs 13 residues. Deletions cut 3 bases from V and 4 bases from J, with 9 bases between. The germline V gene encodes CDR1 WNHNN and CDR2 SYGVQD (reference sequence).

The CDR3 DNA reads TGTGCCAGTAGTATAGGACTAGCGGGAGGTACAGATACGCAGTATTTT. Amino acid sequence: CASSIGLAGGTDTQYF. V usage is TRBV19 and J usage is TRBJ2-3; TRBD2 aligns across 13 bases. V lost 1 base to trimming and J lost 3 bases; unmatched junction nucleotides: 1. The CDR3 runs 16 residues. CDR1 and CDR2 (germline): LNHDA, SQIVND (reference sequence).

The gene calls are TRBV5-1 and TRBJ2-1, with D possibly matching TRBD1 (5 bases). The germline V gene has CDR1 SGHRS and CDR2 YFSETQ. Trimming stripped 4 bases from V and 11 bases from J, with 13 bases between. This CDR3 comprises 12 residues. The CDR3 protein is CASSIQQGQQFF. The CDR3 region has the DNA TGCGCCAGCAGCATACAGCAGGGCCAGCAGTTCTTC.

The chain joins TRBV28 to TRBJ1-4; no clear D. Per germline, CDR1 MDHEN and CDR2 SYDVKM. The CDR3 runs to 12 residues. The V gene lost 3 bases and the J gene lost 6 bases, with 5 bases spanning the gap. The CDR3 DNA sequence: TGTGCCAGCAGTTTCTCGGATGAAAAACTGTTTTTT. This gives the protein CASSFSDEKLFF.

The rearrangement links TRBV2 to TRBJ1-2; TRBD1 matches 8 bases. CDR3 length: 14 residues. Losses at the gene ends were 8 bases for V and 4 bases for J; bases not matched to a gene: 9. Germline V gene sequence: CDR1 SNHLY, CDR2 FYNNEI. The CDR3 region is CASAVRQGTYGYTF. DNA for the CDR3: TGTGCCAGCGCGGTCCGACAGGGGACCTATGGCTACACCTTC.